This paragraph covers one T cell receptor beta chain sequence. Its antigen is as yet unknown. Using immunoSEQ multiplex PCR, the repertoire was profiled, and TCRdb retains in-frame clones only, with some absent. The table lists 41,000 or so clones, roughly 76% of them singletons. These data originate in a study of vaccination effects on CD4 cells after COVID-19. The V and J ends lost 4 bases and 3 bases, in that order; junction bases with no gene match: 3. Germline-derived CDR1 and CDR2 are KGHSH and LQKENI. This CDR3 region has 15 residues. Before any sequencing was done, the ViraFEST assay used viral peptide pools to expand antigen-specific CD4+ T cells. Isolating CD4+ T cells followed approximately 9 days of culture. None of the vaccinated had previously contracted SARS-CoV-2, and their nucleocapsid antibodies tested negative.

The gene calls are TRBV18 and TRBJ2-2, with 9 bases matching TRBD1. This TCR came from a human donor who received a COVID-19 vaccine. Sequenced here: CD4+ T cells from PBMCs cultured with HCoV-OC43 spike peptides, sampled before COVID-19 vaccination. The subset was: HCoV-OC43 spike overlapping peptide pool stimulation. CDR3: CASSRRTGDTGELFF. The CDR3 bases are TGTGCCAGCTCACGACGGACAGGGGACACCGGGGAGCTGTTTTTT.